This paragraph reports one T cell receptor (beta chain). Trimming removed 5 bases from V and 1 base from J, with 19 bases in between. Germline V gene sequence: CDR1 SEHNR, CDR2 FQNEAQ (reference sequence). The CDR3 extends over 17 amino acids. This sample is drawn from a study of blood T cell repertoires in COVID-19. Across the whole study: Italy, Spain and the United States were the sources of the convalescent and acute COVID-19 samples.

Clones were read by immunoSEQ multiplex PCR, and TCRdb kept only the in-frame ones, dropping some. Of approximately 260,000 clones in the sample, around 87% are singletons; the top ten hold 3.5% to 4%. This clonotype originated in a young man with active or convalescent COVID-19. This chain links TRBV7-9 with TRBJ2-3; weak D call: TRBD1 (5 bases). The sample was peripheral blood. The CDR3 DNA sequence: TGTGCCAGCAGCCCCTACCGGGCGGAAGGGGGCACAGATACGCAGTATTTT. Its protein is CASSPYRAEGGTDTQYF.